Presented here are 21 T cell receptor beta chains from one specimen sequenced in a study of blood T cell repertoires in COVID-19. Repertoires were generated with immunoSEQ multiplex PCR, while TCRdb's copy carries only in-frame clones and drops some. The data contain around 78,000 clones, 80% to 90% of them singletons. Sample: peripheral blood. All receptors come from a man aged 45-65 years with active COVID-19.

CDR3 protein: CAWSAGLAGDQPQHF. The CDR3, as DNA: TGTGCCTGGAGTGCCGGGTTGGCAGGGGATCAGCCCCAGCATTTT. The chain recombines TRBV30 with TRBJ1-5, with D possibly matching TRBD1 (6 bases). This CDR3 is 15 amino acids long. V gave up 1 base and J gave up 5 bases, with 15 bases separating them. Per the germline V gene, CDR1 is GTSNPN and CDR2 is SVGIG (reference sequence).

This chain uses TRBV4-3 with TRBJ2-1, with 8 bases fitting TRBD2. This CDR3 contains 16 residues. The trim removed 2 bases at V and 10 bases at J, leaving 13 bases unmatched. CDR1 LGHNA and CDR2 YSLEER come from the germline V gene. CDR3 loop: CASSQQPSGGAREQFF. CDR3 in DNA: TGCGCCAGCAGCCAACAGCCCTCCGGGGGGGCCCGGGAGCAGTTCTTC.

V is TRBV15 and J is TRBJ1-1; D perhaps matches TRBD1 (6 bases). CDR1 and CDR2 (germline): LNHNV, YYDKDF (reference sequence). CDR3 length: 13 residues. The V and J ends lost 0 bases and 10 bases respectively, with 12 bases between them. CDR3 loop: CATSRETGLLAFF. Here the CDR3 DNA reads TGTGCCACCAGCAGAGAAACAGGGTTATTAGCTTTCTTT. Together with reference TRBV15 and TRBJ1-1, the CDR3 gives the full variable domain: DAMVIQNPRYQVTQFGKPVTLSCSQTLNHNVMYWYQQKSSQAPKLLFHYYDKDFNNEADTPDNFQSRRPNTSFCFLDIRSPGLGDTAMYLCATSRETGLLAFFGQGTRLTVV.

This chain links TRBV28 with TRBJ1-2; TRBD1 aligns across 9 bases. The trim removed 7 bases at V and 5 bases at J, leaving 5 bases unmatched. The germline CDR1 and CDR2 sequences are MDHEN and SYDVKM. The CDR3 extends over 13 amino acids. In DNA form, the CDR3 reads TGTGCCAGCACCCCGGGACAGGGTTATGGCTACACCTTC. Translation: CASTPGQGYGYTF.

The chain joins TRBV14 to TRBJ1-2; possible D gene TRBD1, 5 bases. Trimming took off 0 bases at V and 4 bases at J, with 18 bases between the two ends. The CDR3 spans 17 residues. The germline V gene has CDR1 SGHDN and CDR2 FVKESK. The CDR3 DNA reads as TGTGCCAGCAGCCAAGAAGGGGCCTGGGGCAGACCCTATGGCTACACCTTC. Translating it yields CASSQEGAWGRPYGYTF.

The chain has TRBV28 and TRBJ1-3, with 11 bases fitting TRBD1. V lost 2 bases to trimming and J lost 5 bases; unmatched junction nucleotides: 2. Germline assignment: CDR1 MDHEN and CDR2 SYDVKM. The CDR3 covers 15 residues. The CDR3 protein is CASSLGQGARNTIYF. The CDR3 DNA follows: TGTGCCAGCAGTTTAGGACAGGGGGCTAGAAACACCATATATTTT. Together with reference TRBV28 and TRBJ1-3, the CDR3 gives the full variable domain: DVKVTQSSRYLVKRTGEKVFLECVQDMDHENMFWYRQDPGLGLRLIYFSYDVKMKEKGDIPEGYSVSREKKERFSLILESASTNQTSMYLCASSLGQGARNTIYFGEGSWLTVV.

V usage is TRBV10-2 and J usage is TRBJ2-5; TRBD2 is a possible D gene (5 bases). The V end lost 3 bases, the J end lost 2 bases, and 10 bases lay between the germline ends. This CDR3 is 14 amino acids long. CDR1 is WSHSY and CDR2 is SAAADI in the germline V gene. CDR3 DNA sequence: TGCGCCAGCAGTGAACTAGGCCCACAAGAGACCCAGTACTTC. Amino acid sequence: CASSELGPQETQYF.

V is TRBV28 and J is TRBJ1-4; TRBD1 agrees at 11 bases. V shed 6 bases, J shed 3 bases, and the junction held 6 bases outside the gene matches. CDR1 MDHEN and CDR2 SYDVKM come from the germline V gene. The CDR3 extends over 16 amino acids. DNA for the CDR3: TGTGCCAGCAGGCCGGGACAGGGGGGCTCTAATGAAAAACTGTTTTTT. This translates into CASRPGQGGSNEKLFF. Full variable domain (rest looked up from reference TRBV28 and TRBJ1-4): DVKVTQSSRYLVKRTGEKVFLECVQDMDHENMFWYRQDPGLGLRLIYFSYDVKMKEKGDIPEGYSVSREKKERFSLILESASTNQTSMYLCASRPGQGGSNEKLFFGSGTQLSVL.

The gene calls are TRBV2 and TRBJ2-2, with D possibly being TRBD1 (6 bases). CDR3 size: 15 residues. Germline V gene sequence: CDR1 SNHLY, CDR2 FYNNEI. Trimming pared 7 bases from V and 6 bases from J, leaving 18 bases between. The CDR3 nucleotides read TGTGCCAGCAACCCAAGGGGGTTTCAGCCCGGGGAGCTGTTTTTT. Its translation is CASNPRGFQPGELFF.

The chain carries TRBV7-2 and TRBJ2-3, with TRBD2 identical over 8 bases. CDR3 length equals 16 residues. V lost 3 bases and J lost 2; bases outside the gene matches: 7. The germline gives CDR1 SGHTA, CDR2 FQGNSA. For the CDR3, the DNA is TGTGCCAGCAGCTTTACGGGGACTAGTTACACAGATACGCAGTATTTT. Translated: CASSFTGTSYTDTQYF.

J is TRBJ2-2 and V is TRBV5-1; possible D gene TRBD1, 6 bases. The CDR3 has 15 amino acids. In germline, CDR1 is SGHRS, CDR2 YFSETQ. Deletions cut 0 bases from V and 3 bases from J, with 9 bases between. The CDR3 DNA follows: TGCGCCAGCAGCTTGGACAGGGCCGACACCGGGGAGCTGTTTTTT. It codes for CASSLDRADTGELFF. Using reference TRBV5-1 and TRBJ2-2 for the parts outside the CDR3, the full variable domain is KAGVTQTPRYLIKTRGQQVTLSCSPISGHRSVSWYQQTPGQGLQFLFEYFSETQRNKGNFPGRFSGRQFSNSRSEMNVSTLELGDSALYLCASSLDRADTGELFFGEGSRLTVL.

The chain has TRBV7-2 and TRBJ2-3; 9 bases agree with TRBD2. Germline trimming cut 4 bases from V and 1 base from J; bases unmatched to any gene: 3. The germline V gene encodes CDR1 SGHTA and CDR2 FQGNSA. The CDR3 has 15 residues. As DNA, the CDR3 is TGTGCCAGCAGCTCCCAGCGGGGGGGCACAGATACGCAGTATTTT. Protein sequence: CASSSQRGGTDTQYF.

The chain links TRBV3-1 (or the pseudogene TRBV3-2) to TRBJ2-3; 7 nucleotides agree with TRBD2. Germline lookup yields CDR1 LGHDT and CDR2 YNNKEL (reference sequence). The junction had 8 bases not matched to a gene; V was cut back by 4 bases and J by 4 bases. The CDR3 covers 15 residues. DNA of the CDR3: TGTGCCAGCAGCCTCGGACTAGTTAGCGCAGATACGCAGTATTTT. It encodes CASSLGLVSADTQYF.

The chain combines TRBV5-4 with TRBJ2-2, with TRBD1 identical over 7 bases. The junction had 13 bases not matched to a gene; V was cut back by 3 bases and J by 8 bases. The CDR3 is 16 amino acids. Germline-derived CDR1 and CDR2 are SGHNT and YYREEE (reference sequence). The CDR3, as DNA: TGTGCCAGCAGCTCTAAAAGGGACAGCTTAGGAGGGGAGCTGTTTTTT. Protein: CASSSKRDSLGGELFF.

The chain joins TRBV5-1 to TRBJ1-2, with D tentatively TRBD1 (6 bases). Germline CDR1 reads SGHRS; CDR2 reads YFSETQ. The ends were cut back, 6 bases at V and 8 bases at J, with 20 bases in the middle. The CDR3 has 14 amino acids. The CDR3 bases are TGCGCCAGCAACTATGCAGGGGTCGGTGGCGGCTACACCTTC. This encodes CASNYAGVGGGYTF.

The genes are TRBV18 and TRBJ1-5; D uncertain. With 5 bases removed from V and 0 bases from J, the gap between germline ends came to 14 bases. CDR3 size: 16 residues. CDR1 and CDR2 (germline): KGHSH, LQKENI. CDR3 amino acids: CASSGGGLYSNQPQHF. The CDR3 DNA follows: TGTGCCAGCTCAGGTGGAGGATTATATAGCAATCAGCCCCAGCATTTT.

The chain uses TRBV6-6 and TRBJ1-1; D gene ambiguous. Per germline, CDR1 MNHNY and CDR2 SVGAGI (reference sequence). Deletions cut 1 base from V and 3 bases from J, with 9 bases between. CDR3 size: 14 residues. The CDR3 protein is CASSYLPGDTEAFF. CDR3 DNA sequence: TGTGCCAGCAGTTACTTGCCCGGGGACACTGAAGCTTTCTTT.

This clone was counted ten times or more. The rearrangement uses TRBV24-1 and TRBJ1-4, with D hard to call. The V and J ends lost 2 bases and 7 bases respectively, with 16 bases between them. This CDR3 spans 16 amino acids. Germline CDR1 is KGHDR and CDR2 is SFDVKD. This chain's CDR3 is CATSDSRRGSGEKLFF. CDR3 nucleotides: TGTGCCACCAGTGATTCTCGACGCGGAAGTGGTGAAAAACTGTTTTTT.

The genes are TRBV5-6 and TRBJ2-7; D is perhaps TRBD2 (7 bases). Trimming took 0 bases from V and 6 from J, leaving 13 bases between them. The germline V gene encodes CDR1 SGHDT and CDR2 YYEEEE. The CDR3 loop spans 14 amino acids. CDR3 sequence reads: CASSLGAGEGEQYF. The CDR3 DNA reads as TGTGCCAGCAGCTTGGGGGCAGGGGAGGGCGAGCAGTACTTC.

The CDR3 sequence is CAWRTGTVHGYTF. The CDR3 DNA sequence: TGTGCCTGGAGGACCGGGACAGTCCATGGCTACACCTTC. The chain combines TRBV30 with TRBJ1-2; TRBD1 matches at 7 bases. This CDR3 has 13 amino acids. CDR1 and CDR2 (germline): GTSNPN, SVGIG (reference sequence). V lost 3 bases, J lost 6 bases, and 7 bases stayed unmatched.

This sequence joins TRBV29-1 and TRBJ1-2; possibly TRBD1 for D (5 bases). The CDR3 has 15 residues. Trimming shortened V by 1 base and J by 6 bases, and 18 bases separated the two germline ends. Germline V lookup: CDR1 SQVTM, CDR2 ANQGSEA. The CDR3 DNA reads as TGCAGCGTTGAAGTATTGGCAGGGTCCGGAAATGGCTACACCTTC. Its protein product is CSVEVLAGSGNGYTF.